A single TCR beta chain is shown here with its context. Its antigen is still unknown. With 60 Vbeta and 13 Jbeta primers, the PCR was carried out. TCRdb keeps only in-frame clones here, not all; method: immunoSEQ multiplex PCR. The repertoire holds 160,000 or so clones, with around 80% as singletons. The sample is drawn from a study of cytomegalovirus exposure and HLA in healthy donors. Study-wide points: An analysis done earlier found most TCR beta V segments productive about 90% or about 30% of the time. The CMV antigen specificity of a few CMV-associated chains was confirmed through in vitro analysis. Later analysis showed TCR association rates varying by HLA locus, highest for DRB1 and lowest for HLA-C. Among TCR sequences, most were rare, though some public TCRs appeared in many donors.

Germline loops: CDR1 MGHDK, CDR2 SYGVNS. The CDR3 has 15 residues. After removal of 2 bases from V and 6 bases from J, the junction contained 6 bases not matched to a gene. This sequence joins TRBV25-1 and TRBJ2-1, with TRBD2 identical over 8 bases. The material sequenced was PBMCs. The TCR sequence derives from a middle-aged woman in good health and CMV-seronegative. The CDR3 DNA reads TGTGCCAGCAGTGAAGCGGGTAGCGGGGCCAATGAGCAGTTCTTC. It is translated as CASSEAGSGANEQFF.